The sample holds a few counts of the clone carrying this TCR beta chain. Its antigen is not identified. Sequence at one end of the junction differs from germline and may be a read error. The same CDR3 is also encoded by other DNA sequences in this sample. This CDR3 is 14 amino acids long. This record comes from a study of metastatic and nonmetastatic thyroid tumors. All patients were treatment-naive before thyroid surgery. Authors' processing steps: It was from CDR3 differences across clinicopathological groups that a distant-metastasis classifier for papillary thyroid cancer was built. TCRdb re-called clones from the PCR reads using MiXCR. The V and J calls shown here were made by TCRdb, not taken from the authors' results. This table has roughly 30,000 clones, 25% to 35% appearing once. General study points: Significantly higher TCR beta diversity was reportedly seen in malignant thyroid tumors than benign nodules, in blood and tumor.

The chain combines TRBV12-3 or TRBV12-4 with TRBJ1-2; D remains ambiguous. The receptor was derived from a female donor with papillary thyroid cancer or a benign thyroid nodule (not recorded which). Some clones in this sample may be carry-over from other donors' samples. Sequences were obtained from blood. CDR3 sequence: CASSLDWGLYGYTF. In DNA form, the CDR3 reads TGTGCCAGCAGTCTTGACTGGGGTCTATATGGCTACACATTC.